These 8 T cell receptor beta chains came from one sample sequenced in a study of Graves' ophthalmopathy and Graves' hyperthyroidism. Amplified TCR beta CDR3 regions were obtained using RNA transcripts as template. A first-round RT-PCR used HTBI primers, followed by a second-round multiplex PCR. TCRdb recomputed calls from the multiplex PCR reads with MiXCR, one row per CDR3 protein. The table lists around 400,000 distinct CDR3 sequences, around 20% of them singletons, with approximately 3% in the top ten. What was sequenced was peripheral blood. Every receptor here comes from a woman between 18 and 29 years old with stable Graves' hyperthyroidism.

This clonotype was detected many times. The genes are TRBV7-9 and TRBJ2-4; 9 nucleotides agree with TRBD1. The V segment lost 3 bases and the J segment 9 bases; nucleotides outside the gene matches: 9. CDR3 length: 15 amino acids. Germline CDR1 reads SEHNR; CDR2 reads FQNEAQ (reference sequence). The CDR3 DNA reads TGTGCCAGCAGCTTTCTACAGGGGGCGCCATCCATTCAGTACTTC. Protein sequence: CASSFLQGAPSIQYF.

The V and J genes are TRBV28 and TRBJ2-7; D might be TRBD1 or TRBD2, each matching 7 bases. Trimming removed 3 bases from V and 3 bases from J, with 15 bases in between. CDR3 length equals 15 residues. Germline V lookup: CDR1 MDHEN, CDR2 SYDVKM. CDR3: CASSLSQGGYYEQYF. For the CDR3, the DNA is TGTGCCAGCAGTTTGAGCCAGGGGGGGTACTACGAGCAGTACTTC.

In its sample, this clonotype was seen many times. The V and J genes are TRBV18 and TRBJ1-1, with D possibly matching TRBD1 (5 bases). The germline V gene encodes CDR1 KGHSH and CDR2 LQKENI. V lost 1 base to trimming and J lost 5 bases, with 17 bases between them. The CDR3 is 16 residues long. CDR3 sequence: CASSPRAGRSRTEAFF. In nucleotides, the CDR3 is TGTGCCAGCTCACCACGTGCGGGACGGAGTAGGACTGAAGCTTTCTTT.

This clonotype has ten or more counts. This chain links TRBV7-9 with TRBJ2-7, with 8 bases aligning to TRBD1. CDR1 and CDR2 (germline): SEHNR, FQNEAQ (reference sequence). The CDR3 spans 14 residues. The ends lost 4 bases at V and 3 bases at J; junction bases unmatched: 5. DNA of the CDR3: TGTGCCAGCAGCTCAGGGGGCCAGGGCTACGAGCAGTACTTC. It specifies CASSSGGQGYEQYF. Drawing the rest from reference TRBV7-9 and TRBJ2-7, the complete variable domain is DTGVSQNPRHKITKRGQNVTFRCDPISEHNRLYWYRQTLGQGPEFLTYFQNEAQLEKSRLLSDRFSAERPKGSFSTLEIQRTEQGDSAMYLCASSSGGQGYEQYFGPGTRLTVT.

This chain uses TRBV11-2 with TRBJ2-7; 10 positions agree with TRBD2. From germline, CDR1 is SGHAT and CDR2 FQNNGV. The J segment lost 4 bases and the V segment lost 5 bases, leaving 17 bases of the junction unmatched. This CDR3 is built from 18 residues. CDR3 coding DNA: TGTGCCAGCAGCCGAGTGGGGGCTAGCGGGAGAGAGGTATACGAGCAGTACTTC. This gives the protein CASSRVGASGREVYEQYF.

The sample holds many counts of this clonotype. The chain is built from TRBV6-1 and TRBJ2-6; D is uncertain. V shed 1 base and J shed 0 bases, with 4 bases lying between them. CDR3 length: 15 residues. The V gene's germline CDR1 is MNHNS and CDR2 SASEGT. DNA for the CDR3: TGTGCCAGCAGTGAAGGCCTCTCTGGGGCCAACGTCCTGACTTTC. Translated: CASSEGLSGANVLTF.

This clonotype was found a few times. The rearrangement uses TRBV11-1 and TRBJ2-7; a possible D gene is TRBD2 (5 bases). The length of the CDR3 is 16 residues. The V gene lost 3 bases and the J gene lost 2 bases, with 17 bases spanning the gap. Germline assignment: CDR1 SGHAT and CDR2 FQDESV (reference sequence). The DNA for the CDR3 is TGTGCCAGCAGCTTCCCGGCAGAGGGTTCGGCCTACGAGCAGTACTTC. Translated: CASSFPAEGSAYEQYF.

This clonotype was counted many times. J is TRBJ2-6 and V is TRBV27; no clear D. In germline, CDR1 is MNHEY, CDR2 SMNVEV (reference sequence). V lost 4 bases, J lost 1 base, and 11 bases lay in between. This CDR3 contains 16 residues. As DNA, the CDR3 is TGTGCCAGCAGTTCCTATCACGATTCTGGGGCCAACGTCCTGACTTTC. Its translation: CASSSYHDSGANVLTF.